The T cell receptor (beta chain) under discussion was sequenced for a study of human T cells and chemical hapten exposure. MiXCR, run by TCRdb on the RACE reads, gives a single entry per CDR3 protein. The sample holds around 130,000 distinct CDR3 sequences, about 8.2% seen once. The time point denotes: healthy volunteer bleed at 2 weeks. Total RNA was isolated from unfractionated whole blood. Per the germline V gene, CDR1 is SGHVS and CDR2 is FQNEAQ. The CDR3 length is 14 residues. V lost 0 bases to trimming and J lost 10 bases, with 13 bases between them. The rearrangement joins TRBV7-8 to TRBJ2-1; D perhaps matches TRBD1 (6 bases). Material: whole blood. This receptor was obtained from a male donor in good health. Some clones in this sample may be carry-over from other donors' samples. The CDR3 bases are TGTGCCAGCAGCTTAGCGTCATTCGGGACAGAGCAGTTCTTC. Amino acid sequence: CASSLASFGTEQFF.